These T cell receptor beta chains were read from a single sample in a study of T cell repertoires in cytomegalovirus infection. TCRdb fed the reads into MiXCR, producing one record per CDR3 protein. This sample has some 500,000 distinct CDR3 sequences, with around a third found just once. For these TCRs, the target antigens are not known. The source material was cultured PBMCs, sampled from culture after CMV antigen stimulation. Source of these receptors: a human donor in good health (CMV status not recorded). Some clones in this sample may be carry-over from other donors' samples. The CDR3 runs from the conserved cysteine through the conserved F or W. A D gene is named only where the DNA matches it firmly. Clone size is given for some rows only: seen once, a few or many times, or a class if the clone is expanded.

.,TRBD2,TRBJ2-1,TRBV7-2,CASSFSGSRVIEQFF,TGTGCCAGCAGCTTTAGCGGGAGTAGGGTAATCGAGCAGTTCTTC
many,TRBD2,TRBJ2-1,TRBV7-2,CASSLGPSGTNEQFF,TGTGCCAGCAGCTTAGGTCCCAGCGGGACCAATGAGCAGTTCTTC
.,.,TRBJ2-7,TRBV28,CASSFVGGPTYEQYF,TGTGCCAGCAGTTTCGTGGGGGGACCGACCTACGAGCAGTACTTC
.,TRBD1,TRBJ1-2,TRBV28,CASSKGQGNYGYTF,TGTGCCAGCAGCAAGGGACAGGGTAACTATGGCTACACCTTC
.,.,TRBJ1-6,TRBV30,CAWRGREDSPLHF,TGTGCCTGGAGAGGCAGGGAGGATTCACCCCTCCACTTT
few,.,TRBJ2-3,TRBV7-4,CASTQTRATVTQYF,TGTGCCAGCACCCAAACCAGGGCAACAGTTACGCAGTATTTT
.,TRBD2,TRBJ2-3,TRBV11-2,CASSSLTSGRVTDTQYF,TGTGCCAGCAGCTCCCTGACTAGCGGGAGGGTCACAGATACGCAGTATTTT
many,TRBD1,TRBJ1-2,TRBV7-8,CASSLGQGVGYGYTF,TGTGCCAGCAGCCTAGGACAGGGAGTGGGCTATGGCTACACCTTC
few,.,TRBJ2-7,TRBV14,CASSLPGTSSYEQYF,TGTGCCAGCAGCCTCCCCGGGACTTCGTCCTACGAGCAGTACTTC
once,.,TRBJ1-5,TRBV19,CASSNRQGWQPQHF,TGTGCCAGTAGTAATCGGCAGGGGTGGCAGCCCCAGCATTTT
.,.,TRBJ1-5,TRBV7-9,CASSLASGGSNQPQHF,TGTGCCAGCAGCTTAGCCTCGGGGGGATCGAATCAGCCCCAGCATTTT
.,TRBD1,TRBJ2-3,TRBV7-2,CASSLSGGNTQYF,TGTGCCAGCAGCTTGTCAGGGGGAAATACGCAGTATTTT
.,.,TRBJ2-7,TRBV6-5,CASSRYPEQYF,TGTGCCAGCAGTAGATACCCCGAGCAGTACTTC
.,.,TRBJ2-4,TRBV2,CASSARDIQYF,TGTGCCAGCAGTGCCCGGGACATTCAGTACTTC
few,.,TRBJ2-5,TRBV11-2,CASSQGSETQYF,TGTGCCAGCAGCCAGGGCTCGGAGACCCAGTACTTC
.,.,TRBJ1-4,TRBV15,CATSQGLRGNEKLFF,TGTGCCACCAGCCAGGGACTCCGGGGTAATGAAAAACTGTTTTTT
many,.,TRBJ2-1,TRBV24-1,CATESGLNNEQFF,TGTGCCACGGAAAGCGGGTTAAACAATGAGCAGTTCTTC
.,.,TRBJ2-3,TRBV30,CAWSVEARGYDTQYF,TGTGCCTGGAGTGTAGAGGCAAGGGGGTACGATACGCAGTATTTT
few,.,TRBJ1-5,TRBV28,CASSQGGVSNQPQHF,TGTGCCAGCAGTCAAGGAGGGGTCTCGAATCAGCCCCAGCATTTT
.,.,TRBJ2-5,TRBV7-7,CATQPTSEKTQYF,TGTGCCACCCAACCGACATCAGAGAAGACCCAGTACTTC
once,TRBD2,TRBJ2-1,TRBV2,CASSEGGAGAVYNEQFF,TGTGCCAGCAGCGAGGGTGGGGCGGGAGCGGTCTACAATGAGCAGTTCTTC
.,TRBD2,TRBJ2-5,TRBV20-1,CSATGLAGGGETQYF,TGCAGTGCTACGGGACTAGCGGGAGGGGGGGAGACCCAGTACTTC
.,TRBD1,TRBJ2-5,TRBV5-1,CASSIGTAKETQYF,TGCGCCAGCAGCATCGGGACAGCTAAAGAGACCCAGTACTTC
.,.,TRBJ2-3,TRBV28,CASSFSGTGASTDTQYF,TGTGCCAGCAGTTTTTCGGGGACCGGTGCTAGCACAGATACGCAGTATTTT
.,.,TRBJ2-5,TRBV28,CASTWGPKETQYF,TGTGCCAGCACCTGGGGCCCGAAGGAGACCCAGTACTTC
.,.,TRBJ1-2,TRBV28,CASSLVGESYGYTF,TGTGCCAGCAGTTTGGTGGGGGAATCCTATGGCTACACCTTC
.,.,TRBJ1-1,TRBV27,CASRKWSTRLNTEAFF,TGTGCCAGCAGGAAATGGTCCACAAGACTTAACACTGAAGCTTTCTTT
.,TRBD1,TRBJ2-1,TRBV5-1,CASSPTSGTGRGEQFF,TGCGCCAGCAGCCCAACCTCCGGGACAGGGCGGGGTGAGCAGTTCTTC
.,TRBD1,TRBJ1-1,TRBV20-1,CSAPTGGSTEAFF,TGCAGTGCCCCGACAGGGGGTTCGACTGAAGCTTTCTTT
few,.,TRBJ1-4,TRBV6-2/TRBV6-3,CAGLAGVEVLRPNEKLFF,TGTGCCGGCCTCGCTGGGGTGGAGGTCCTCCGACCTAATGAAAAACTGTTTTTT
.,TRBD2,TRBJ2-5,TRBV6-5,CASSLARTSGRPPQYF,TGTGCCAGCAGCCTTGCCCGGACTAGCGGGAGGCCACCCCAGTACTTC
many,.,TRBJ1-1,TRBV7-9,CASSRASAGTEAFF,TGTGCCAGCAGCCGGGCCTCAGCCGGGACTGAAGCTTTCTTT
few,.,TRBJ2-1,TRBV12-3/TRBV12-4,CASSELAPNEQFF,TGTGCCAGCAGTGAACTAGCTCCTAATGAGCAGTTCTTC
.,.,TRBJ1-5,TRBV28,CASNGLWGSNQPQHF,TGTGCCAGCAACGGACTTTGGGGCAGCAATCAGCCCCAGCATTTT
.,.,TRBJ2-5,TRBV7-2,CASSRTAYQETQYF,TGTGCCAGCAGCCGGACGGCGTACCAAGAGACCCAGTACTTC
.,TRBD1,TRBJ2-1,TRBV7-3,CASSSGGIVEFF,TGTGCCAGCAGCTCAGGGGGCATCGTAGAGTTCTTC
few,.,TRBJ2-3,TRBV4-3,CASSQLAGQGTDTQYF,TGCGCCAGCAGCCAATTAGCGGGACAGGGCACAGATACGCAGTATTTT
many,TRBD1,TRBJ1-2,TRBV6-1,CASSISGTEYGGYTF,TGTGCCAGCAGTATATCCGGGACAGAGTATGGAGGCTACACCTTC
few,.,TRBJ2-1,TRBV19,CASSTPDTTRYNEQFF,TGTGCCAGTAGTACCCCCGACACAACCCGTTACAATGAGCAGTTCTTC
.,.,TRBJ1-5,TRBV20-1,CSAGGYGGGNQPQHF,TGCAGTGCTGGGGGTTATGGGGGAGGGAATCAGCCCCAGCATTTT
.,.,TRBJ2-1,TRBV12-3/TRBV12-4,CASSFSRLTPKDF,TGTGCCAGCAGTTTCTCTCGGCTAACTCCGAAGGACTTC
.,TRBD2,TRBJ2-7,TRBV7-6,CASSDWTRGGVGEQYF,TGTGCCAGCAGCGACTGGACGAGGGGAGGGGTCGGCGAGCAGTACTTC
few,.,TRBJ1-1,TRBV7-2,CASSLAGPMNTEAFF,TGTGCCAGCAGCTTAGCGGGACCGATGAACACTGAAGCTTTCTTT
.,TRBD1,TRBJ2-5,TRBV4-2,CASSPEGQGETQYF,TGTGCCAGCAGCCCAGAGGGACAGGGGGAGACCCAGTACTTC
.,.,TRBJ1-1,TRBV6-2/TRBV6-3,CASLGQLNTEAFF,TGTGCCAGCCTCGGACAACTGAACACTGAAGCTTTCTTT
.,.,TRBJ1-2,TRBV20-1,CSARDRIQGRGYGYTF,TGCAGTGCTAGAGACCGGATTCAGGGGCGGGGCTATGGCTACACCTTC
many,.,TRBJ2-2,TRBV7-2,CASSLAGRPTGELFF,TGTGCCAGCAGCTTAGCGGGCAGACCCACCGGGGAGCTGTTTTTT
.,TRBD1,TRBJ1-6,TRBV28,CASSLGTGGSPLHF,TGTGCCAGCAGTTTGGGGACAGGGGGCTCACCCCTCCACTTT
.,TRBD2,TRBJ2-2,TRBV11-2,CASSRGVAGGVGELFF,TGTGCCAGCAGCCGCGGGGTAGCGGGAGGAGTCGGGGAGCTGTTTTTT
few,.,TRBJ1-5,TRBV19,CASRGAGTGKNQPQHF,TGTGCCAGTAGGGGGGCAGGAACGGGAAAAAATCAGCCCCAGCATTTT
few,.,TRBJ2-2,TRBV5-1,CASSLGFNTGELFF,TGCGCCAGCAGCTTGGGTTTCAACACCGGGGAGCTGTTTTTT
few,TRBD2,TRBJ2-5,TRBV12-3/TRBV12-4,CASSFTSGREETQYF,TGTGCCAGCAGTTTTACTAGCGGGAGAGAAGAGACCCAGTACTTC
few,.,TRBJ2-1,TRBV28,CASGGGGSYNEQFF,TGTGCCAGCGGGGGAGGGGGCTCCTACAATGAGCAGTTCTTC
many,.,TRBJ1-2,TRBV7-2,CASSFEPGRDDGYTF,TGTGCCAGCAGCTTTGAACCGGGGAGGGATGATGGCTACACCTTC